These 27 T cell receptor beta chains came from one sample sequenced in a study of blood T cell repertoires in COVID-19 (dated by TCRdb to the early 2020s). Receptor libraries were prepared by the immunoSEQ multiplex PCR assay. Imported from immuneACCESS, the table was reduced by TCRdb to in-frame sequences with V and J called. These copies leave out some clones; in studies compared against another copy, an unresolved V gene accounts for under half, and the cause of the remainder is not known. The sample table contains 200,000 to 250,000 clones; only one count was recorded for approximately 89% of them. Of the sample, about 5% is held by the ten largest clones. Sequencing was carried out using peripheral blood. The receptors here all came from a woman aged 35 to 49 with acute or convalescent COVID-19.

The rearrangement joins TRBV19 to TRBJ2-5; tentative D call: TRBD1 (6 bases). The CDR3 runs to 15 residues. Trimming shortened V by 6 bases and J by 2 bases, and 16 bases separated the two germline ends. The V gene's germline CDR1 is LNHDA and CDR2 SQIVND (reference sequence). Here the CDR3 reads CASRSTTQGQETQYF. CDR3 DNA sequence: TGTGCCAGTAGGTCCACCACTCAGGGGCAAGAGACCCAGTACTTC.

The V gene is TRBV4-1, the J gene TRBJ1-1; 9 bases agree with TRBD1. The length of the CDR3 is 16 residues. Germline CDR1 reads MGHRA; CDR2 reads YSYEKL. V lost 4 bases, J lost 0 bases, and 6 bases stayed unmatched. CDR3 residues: CASSPRTGVMNTEAFF. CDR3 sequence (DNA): TGCGCCAGCAGCCCTCGGACAGGGGTAATGAACACTGAAGCTTTCTTT.

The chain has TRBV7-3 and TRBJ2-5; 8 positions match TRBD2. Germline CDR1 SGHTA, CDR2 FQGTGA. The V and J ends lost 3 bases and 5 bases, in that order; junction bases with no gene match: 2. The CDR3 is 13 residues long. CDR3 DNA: TGTGCCAGCAGCTTGGAGCGGGGGGAGACCCAGTACTTC. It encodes CASSLERGETQYF.

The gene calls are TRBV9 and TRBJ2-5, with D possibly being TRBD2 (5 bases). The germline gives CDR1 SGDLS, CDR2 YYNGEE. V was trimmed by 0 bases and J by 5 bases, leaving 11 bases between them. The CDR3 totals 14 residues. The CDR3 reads CASSVGLTAETQYF. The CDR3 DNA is TGTGCCAGCAGCGTAGGACTAACCGCGGAGACCCAGTACTTC.

The CDR3, as DNA: TGTGCCAGCAGTCGGGGGGTAGCGGGGGGAGAGACCCAGTACTTC. Protein product: CASSRGVAGGETQYF. V usage is TRBV6-5 and J usage is TRBJ2-5, with TRBD2 matching over 10 bases. Germline trimming cut 5 bases from V and 4 bases from J; bases unmatched to any gene: 7. Germline CDR1 and CDR2: MNHEY and SVGAGI. This CDR3 is built from 15 residues.

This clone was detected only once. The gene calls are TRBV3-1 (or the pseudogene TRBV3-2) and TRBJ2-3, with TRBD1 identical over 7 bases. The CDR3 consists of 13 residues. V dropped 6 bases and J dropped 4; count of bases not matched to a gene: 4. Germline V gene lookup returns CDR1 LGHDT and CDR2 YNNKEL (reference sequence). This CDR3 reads CASRTGLADTQYF. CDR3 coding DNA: TGTGCCAGCAGGACAGGGCTGGCAGATACGCAGTATTTT.

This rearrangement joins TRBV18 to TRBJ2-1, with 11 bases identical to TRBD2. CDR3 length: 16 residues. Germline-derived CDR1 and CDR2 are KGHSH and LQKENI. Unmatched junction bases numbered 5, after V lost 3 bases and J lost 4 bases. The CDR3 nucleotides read TGTGCCAGCTCACCGCCCACTAGCGGGGGATACAATGAGCAGTTCTTC. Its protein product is CASSPPTSGGYNEQFF.

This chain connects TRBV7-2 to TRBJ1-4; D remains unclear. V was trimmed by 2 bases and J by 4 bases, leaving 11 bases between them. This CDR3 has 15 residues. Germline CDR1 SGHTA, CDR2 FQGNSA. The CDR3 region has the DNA TGTGCCAGCAGCTTACAGATCAGCGGTAATGAAAAACTGTTTTTT. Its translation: CASSLQISGNEKLFF.

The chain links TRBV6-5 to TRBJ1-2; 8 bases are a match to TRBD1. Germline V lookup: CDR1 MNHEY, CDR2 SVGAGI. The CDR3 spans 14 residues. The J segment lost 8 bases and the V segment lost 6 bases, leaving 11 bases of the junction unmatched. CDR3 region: CASRGQAASLGYTF. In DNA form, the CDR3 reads TGTGCCAGCAGGGGACAGGCGGCGTCCTTAGGCTACACCTTC.

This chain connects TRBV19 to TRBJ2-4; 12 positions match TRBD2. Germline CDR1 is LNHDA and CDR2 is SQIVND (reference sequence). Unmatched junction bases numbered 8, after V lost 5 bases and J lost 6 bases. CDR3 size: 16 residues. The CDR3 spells CASSPMRLAGVNIQYF. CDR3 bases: TGTGCCAGTAGTCCCATGCGACTAGCGGGGGTAAACATTCAGTACTTC.

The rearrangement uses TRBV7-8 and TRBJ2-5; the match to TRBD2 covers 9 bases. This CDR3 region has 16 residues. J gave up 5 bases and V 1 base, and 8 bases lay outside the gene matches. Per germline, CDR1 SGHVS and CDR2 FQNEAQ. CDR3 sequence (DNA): TGTGCCAGCAGCTTAGGGGGCGGGGGGGCCCAGGAGACCCAGTACTTC. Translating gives CASSLGGGGAQETQYF.

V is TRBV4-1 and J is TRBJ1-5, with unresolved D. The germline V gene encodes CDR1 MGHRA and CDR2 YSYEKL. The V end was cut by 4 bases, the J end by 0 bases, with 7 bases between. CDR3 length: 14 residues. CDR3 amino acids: CASSPAYSNQPQHF. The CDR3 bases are TGCGCCAGCAGCCCTGCCTATAGCAATCAGCCCCAGCATTTT.

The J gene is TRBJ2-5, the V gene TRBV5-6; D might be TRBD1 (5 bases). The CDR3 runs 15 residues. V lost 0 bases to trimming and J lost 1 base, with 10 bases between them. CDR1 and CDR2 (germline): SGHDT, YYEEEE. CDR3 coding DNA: TGTGCCAGCAGCTTGGGCAGGGTGGGCCAAGAGACCCAGTACTTC. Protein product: CASSLGRVGQETQYF. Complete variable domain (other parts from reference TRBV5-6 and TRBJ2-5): DAGVTQSPTHLIKTRGQQVTLRCSPKSGHDTVSWYQQALGQGPQFIFQYYEEEERQRGNFPDRFSGHQFPNYSSELNVNALLLGDSALYLCASSLGRVGQETQYFGPGTRLLVL.

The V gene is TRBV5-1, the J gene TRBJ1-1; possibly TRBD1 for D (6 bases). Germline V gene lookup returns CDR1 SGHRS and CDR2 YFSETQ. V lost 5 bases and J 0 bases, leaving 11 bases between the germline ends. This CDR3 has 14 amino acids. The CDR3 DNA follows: TGCGCCAGCAGGGTTCAGGGGCTGAACACTGAAGCTTTCTTT. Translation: CASRVQGLNTEAFF.

The CDR3 nucleotides are TGTGCCAGCAGCGCGGGGGGAAACACTGAAGCTTTCTTT. Amino acids: CASSAGGNTEAFF. The chain uses TRBV9 and TRBJ1-1; D perhaps matches TRBD1 (5 bases). The CDR3 is 13 amino acids. Germline V CDR1 and CDR2: SGDLS, YYNGEE. V was cut by 3 bases and J by 2 bases, with 8 bases left in between.

The chain's CDR3 is CASSARVSSNQPQHF. The CDR3 nucleotides are TGTGCCAGCAGTGCCAGGGTGTCTAGCAATCAGCCCCAGCATTTT. The V and J genes are TRBV6-6 and TRBJ1-5, with D possibly TRBD1 on 5 matching bases. Per germline, CDR1 MNHNY and CDR2 SVGAGI (reference sequence). V lost 5 bases to trimming and J lost 0 bases, with 11 bases between them. CDR3 length: 15 amino acids.

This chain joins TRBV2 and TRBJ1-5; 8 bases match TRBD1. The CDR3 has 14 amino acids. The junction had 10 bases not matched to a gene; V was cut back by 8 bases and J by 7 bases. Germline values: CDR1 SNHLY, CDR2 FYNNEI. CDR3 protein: CASGIQGAGQPQHF. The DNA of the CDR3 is TGTGCCAGCGGAATCCAGGGGGCTGGACAGCCCCAGCATTTT.

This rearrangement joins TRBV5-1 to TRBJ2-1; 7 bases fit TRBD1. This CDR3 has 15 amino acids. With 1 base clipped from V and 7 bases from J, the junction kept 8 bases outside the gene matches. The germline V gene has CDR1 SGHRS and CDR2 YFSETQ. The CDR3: CASSLLRQGFNEQFF. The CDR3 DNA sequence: TGCGCCAGCAGCTTGCTCAGACAGGGATTTAATGAGCAGTTCTTC.

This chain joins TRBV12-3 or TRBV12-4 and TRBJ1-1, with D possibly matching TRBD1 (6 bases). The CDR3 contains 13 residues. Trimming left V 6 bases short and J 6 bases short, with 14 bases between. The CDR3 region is CASRAGEYAEAFF. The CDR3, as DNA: TGTGCCAGCAGGGCAGGGGAATATGCTGAAGCTTTCTTT.

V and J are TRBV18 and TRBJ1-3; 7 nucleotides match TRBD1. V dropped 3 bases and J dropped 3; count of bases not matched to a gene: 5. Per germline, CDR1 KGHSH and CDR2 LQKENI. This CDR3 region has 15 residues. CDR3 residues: CASSPSDRVGNTIYF. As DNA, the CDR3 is TGTGCCAGCTCACCGTCAGACAGGGTTGGAAACACCATATATTTT.

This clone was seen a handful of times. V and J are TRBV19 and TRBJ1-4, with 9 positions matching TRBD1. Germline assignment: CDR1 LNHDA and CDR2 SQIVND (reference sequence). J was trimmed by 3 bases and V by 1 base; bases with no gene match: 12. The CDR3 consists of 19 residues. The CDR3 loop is CASSIGRDRDGRANEKLFF. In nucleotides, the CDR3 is TGTGCCAGTAGTATAGGCCGGGACAGGGACGGTAGGGCTAATGAAAAACTGTTTTTT.

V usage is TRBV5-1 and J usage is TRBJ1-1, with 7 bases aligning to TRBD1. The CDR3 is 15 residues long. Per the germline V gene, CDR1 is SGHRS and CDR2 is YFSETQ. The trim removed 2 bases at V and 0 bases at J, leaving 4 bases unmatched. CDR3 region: CASSLNTGVNTEAFF. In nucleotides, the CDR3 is TGCGCCAGCAGCTTAAATACAGGGGTGAACACTGAAGCTTTCTTT.

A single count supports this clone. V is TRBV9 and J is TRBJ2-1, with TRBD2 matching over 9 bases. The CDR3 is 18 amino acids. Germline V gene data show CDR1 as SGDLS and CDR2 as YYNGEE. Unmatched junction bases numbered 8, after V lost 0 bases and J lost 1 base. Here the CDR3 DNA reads TGTGCCAGCAGCGTAGCTTCGGGCGGGGGGGGATCCTACAATGAGCAGTTCTTC. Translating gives CASSVASGGGGSYNEQFF.

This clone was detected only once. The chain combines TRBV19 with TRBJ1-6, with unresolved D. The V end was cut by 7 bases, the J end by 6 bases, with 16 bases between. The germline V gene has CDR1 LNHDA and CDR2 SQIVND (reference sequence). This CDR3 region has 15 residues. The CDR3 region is CASKAYPGVNSPLHF. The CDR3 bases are TGTGCCAGTAAGGCGTACCCGGGAGTTAATTCACCCCTCCACTTT. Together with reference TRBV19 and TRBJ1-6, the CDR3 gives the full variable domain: DGGITQSPKYLFRKEGQNVTLSCEQNLNHDAMYWYRQDPGQGLRLIYYSQIVNDFQKGDIAEGYSVSREKKESFPLTVTSAQKNPTAFYLCASKAYPGVNSPLHFGNGTRLTVT.

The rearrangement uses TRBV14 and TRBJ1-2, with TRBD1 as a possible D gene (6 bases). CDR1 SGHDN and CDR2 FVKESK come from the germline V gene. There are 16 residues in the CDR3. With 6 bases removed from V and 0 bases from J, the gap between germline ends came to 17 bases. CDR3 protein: CASRQTGQTANYGYTF. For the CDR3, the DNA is TGTGCCAGCAGGCAGACCGGACAGACCGCTAACTATGGCTACACCTTC.

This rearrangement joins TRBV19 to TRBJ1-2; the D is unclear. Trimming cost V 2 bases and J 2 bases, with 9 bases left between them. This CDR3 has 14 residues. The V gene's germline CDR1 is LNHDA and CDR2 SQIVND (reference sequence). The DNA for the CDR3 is TGTGCCAGTAGTATATCCGCCGGGAACTATGGCTACACCTTC. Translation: CASSISAGNYGYTF.

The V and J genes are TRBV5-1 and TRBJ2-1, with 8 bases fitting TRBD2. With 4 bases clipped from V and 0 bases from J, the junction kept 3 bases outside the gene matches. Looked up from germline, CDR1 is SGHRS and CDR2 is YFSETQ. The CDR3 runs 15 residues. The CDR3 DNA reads TGCGCCAGCAGCCAACGGGGGGGCTCCTACAATGAGCAGTTCTTC. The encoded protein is CASSQRGGSYNEQFF.